Listed here are 26 T cell receptor beta chains from one sample, sequenced in a study of control samples from healthy donors and cancer patients. Clones were sequenced by immunoSEQ multiplex PCR, and TCRdb holds only the in-frame ones, with some missing. The profile shows around 100,000 clones, roughly 87% of them singletons. Material: blood. The source of these receptors is a woman aged 45-65 years in good health.

The chain joins TRBV2 to TRBJ1-4; TRBD1 matches at 9 bases. From germline, CDR1 is SNHLY and CDR2 FYNNEI. The CDR3 contains 14 residues. J gave up 8 bases and V 7 bases, and 8 bases lay outside the gene matches. CDR3 DNA sequence: TGTGCCAGCAACATGGGACAGGGAAACGAAAAACTGTTTTTT. Its translation: CASNMGQGNEKLFF. Complete variable domain (other parts from reference TRBV2 and TRBJ1-4): EPEVTQTPSHQVTQMGQEVILRCVPISNHLYFYWYRQILGQKVEFLVSFYNNEISEKSEIFDDQFSVERPDGSNFTLKIRSTKLEDSAMYFCASNMGQGNEKLFFGSGTQLSVL.

This sequence joins TRBV7-9 and TRBJ1-2; 7 bases are shared with TRBD1. The CDR3 consists of 16 residues. J lost 0 bases, V lost 5 bases, and 9 bases had no gene match. Germline V lookup: CDR1 SEHNR, CDR2 FQNEAQ (reference sequence). Here the CDR3 reads CASSPQQGSPNYGYTF. The CDR3 DNA reads TGTGCCAGCAGCCCACAACAGGGGTCACCTAACTATGGCTACACCTTC.

This chain uses TRBV5-1 with TRBJ1-1, with D hard to call. Germline values: CDR1 SGHRS, CDR2 YFSETQ. V was cut by 0 bases and J by 2 bases, with 11 bases left in between. The CDR3 consists of 15 residues. The CDR3 DNA is TGCGCCAGCAGCTTGGGTGCAGCCTTTAACACTGAAGCTTTCTTT. It specifies CASSLGAAFNTEAFF.

In DNA, the CDR3 is TGTGCCAGCAGTGGGCCCCAGGCCATGAACACTGAAGCTTTCTTT. It specifies CASSGPQAMNTEAFF. V and J are TRBV2 and TRBJ1-1, with D unresolved. V gave up 4 bases and J gave up 0 bases, with 12 bases separating them. CDR3 length: 15 residues. CDR1 SNHLY and CDR2 FYNNEI come from the germline V gene.

A note on this clone: Within the sample, other DNA sequences also encode this same CDR3. The rearrangement joins TRBV24-1 to TRBJ2-2; 8 nucleotides match TRBD1. J lost 0 bases, V lost 3 bases, and 5 bases had no gene match. The germline V gene has CDR1 KGHDR and CDR2 SFDVKD. The CDR3 is 17 amino acids. In DNA, the CDR3 is TGTGCCACCAGTGATGTAATGACAGGGGCGAACACCGGGGAGCTGTTTTTT. Its protein is CATSDVMTGANTGELFF.

V is TRBV29-1 and J is TRBJ1-1; possibly TRBD1 for D (6 bases). The CDR3 runs to 11 residues. Trimming left V 5 bases short and J 11 bases short, with 15 bases between. Germline CDR1 SQVTM, CDR2 ANQGSEA. The CDR3 is CSVHEGEGAFF. For the CDR3, the DNA is TGCAGCGTTCACGAGGGGGAAGGGGCTTTCTTT.

This clone was seen once. The chain has TRBV5-1 and TRBJ1-2, with D possibly TRBD1 on 5 matching bases. V gave up 0 bases and J gave up 7 bases, with 10 bases separating them. Germline loops: CDR1 SGHRS, CDR2 YFSETQ. The CDR3 has 13 residues. The CDR3 region has the DNA TGCGCCAGCAGCTTGGAGGGAAGGGGTGGCTACACCTTC. Translated, it gives CASSLEGRGGYTF. The variable domain in full, with the rest retrieved from reference TRBV5-1 and TRBJ1-2, is KAGVTQTPRYLIKTRGQQVTLSCSPISGHRSVSWYQQTPGQGLQFLFEYFSETQRNKGNFPGRFSGRQFSNSRSEMNVSTLELGDSALYLCASSLEGRGGYTFGSGTRLTVV.

The chain links TRBV6-5 to TRBJ1-1, with D tentatively TRBD1 (6 bases). V was trimmed by 7 bases and J by 3 bases, leaving 18 bases between them. The CDR3 sequence is 15 residues long. In germline, CDR1 is MNHEY, CDR2 SVGAGI. The CDR3 nucleotides are TGTGCCAGCAAGAGGGGGGCCCTCAGGGACACTGAAGCTTTCTTT. Translated: CASKRGALRDTEAFF.

The rearrangement uses TRBV5-1 and TRBJ2-6; the D is unclear. CDR1 SGHRS and CDR2 YFSETQ come from the germline V gene. Trimming removed 0 bases from V and 0 bases from J, with 7 bases in between. The CDR3 runs 16 residues. The DNA of the CDR3 is TGCGCCAGCAGCTTGGCCGGCACCTCTGGGGCCAACGTCCTGACTTTC. Translated: CASSLAGTSGANVLTF.

The genes are TRBV5-5 and TRBJ2-2; the match to TRBD1 covers 8 bases. V trimming: 0 bases; J trimming: 5 bases; junction bases outside the gene matches: 6. In germline, CDR1 is SGHKS, CDR2 YYEKEE (reference sequence). The CDR3 runs 16 residues. CDR3 loop: CASSLEQGVWTGELFF. CDR3 coding DNA: TGTGCCAGCAGCTTGGAACAGGGGGTTTGGACCGGGGAGCTGTTTTTT.

The CDR3 loop reads CASSQREGTDTQYF. For the CDR3, the DNA is TGCGCCAGCAGCCAAAGGGAGGGCACAGATACGCAGTATTTT. J is TRBJ2-3 and V is TRBV4-3; the D gene is possibly TRBD2 (6 bases). The CDR3 sequence is 14 residues long. V lost 2 bases to trimming and J lost 1 base, with 7 bases between them. Germline values: CDR1 LGHNA, CDR2 YSLEER.

In its sample, this clone was seen a few times. V is TRBV30 and J is TRBJ2-2; 16 bases align to TRBD2. Germline V gene lookup returns CDR1 GTSNPN and CDR2 SVGIG (reference sequence). The CDR3 extends over 15 amino acids. The trim removed 4 bases at V and 6 bases at J, leaving 2 bases unmatched. The CDR3 nucleotides read TGTGCCTGGACGGGACTAGCGGGAGGGCCCGGGGAGCTGTTTTTT. It encodes CAWTGLAGGPGELFF. The full variable domain, its missing parts supplied by reference TRBV30 and TRBJ2-2, is SQTIHQWPATLVQPVGSPLSLECTVEGTSNPNLYWYRQAAGRGLQLLFYSVGIGQISSEVPQNLSASRPQDRQFILSSKKLLLSDSGFYLCAWTGLAGGPGELFFGEGSRLTVL.

V and J are TRBV4-1 and TRBJ2-7, with TRBD1 identical over 9 bases. J was trimmed by 7 bases and V by 3 bases; bases with no gene match: 13. There are 16 residues in the CDR3. CDR1 is MGHRA, CDR2 YSYEKL, per germline. CDR3 sequence (DNA): TGCGCCAGCAGCCAGGGGGACAGGGACCCTTATTTGGAGCAGTACTTC. It specifies CASSQGDRDPYLEQYF.

This rearrangement joins TRBV19 to TRBJ1-5, with 9 bases lining up with TRBD1. V gave up 2 bases and J gave up 1 base; unmatched junction bases: 3. The CDR3 length is 16 residues. Germline values: CDR1 LNHDA, CDR2 SQIVND (reference sequence). CDR3 DNA sequence: TGTGCCAGTAGTATAACCGACAGGGGGAGCAATCAGCCCCAGCATTTT. Its protein product is CASSITDRGSNQPQHF. The variable domain in full, with the rest retrieved from reference TRBV19 and TRBJ1-5, is DGGITQSPKYLFRKEGQNVTLSCEQNLNHDAMYWYRQDPGQGLRLIYYSQIVNDFQKGDIAEGYSVSREKKESFPLTVTSAQKNPTAFYLCASSITDRGSNQPQHFGDGTRLSIL.

J is TRBJ2-7 and V is TRBV30; either TRBD1 or TRBD2 may supply D (5 bases each). The CDR3 has 13 amino acids. V lost 0 bases and J lost 2, with 8 bases in between. The V gene's germline CDR1 is GTSNPN and CDR2 SVGIG (reference sequence). The CDR3 DNA reads as TGTGCCTGGAGTGTGGGGGAAGCCTACGAGCAGTACGTC. Translated: CAWSVGEAYEQYV.

The chain recombines TRBV6-6 with TRBJ1-1; no reliable D call. Germline V gene sequence: CDR1 MNHNY, CDR2 SVGAGI (reference sequence). V was pared by 7 bases and J by 0 bases, with 3 bases between. This CDR3 region has 11 residues. In DNA form, the CDR3 reads TGTGCCAGCACCCTGAACACTGAAGCTTTCTTT. Protein sequence: CASTLNTEAFF.

This clone was observed a handful of times. The genes are TRBV5-5 and TRBJ1-1; TRBD1 might be the D (6 bases). The CDR3 is 14 amino acids. Trimming shortened V by 0 bases and J by 6 bases, and 12 bases separated the two germline ends. Germline values: CDR1 SGHKS, CDR2 YYEKEE (reference sequence). CDR3 residues: CASSLASGEAEAFF. As DNA, the CDR3 is TGTGCCAGCAGCTTGGCGTCAGGGGAGGCTGAAGCTTTCTTT.

This sequence joins TRBV24-1 and TRBJ2-5; 8 nucleotides agree with TRBD1. The CDR3 is 15 residues long. V trimming: 2 bases; J trimming: 5 bases; junction bases outside the gene matches: 6. Germline V gene sequence: CDR1 KGHDR, CDR2 SFDVKD. CDR3 protein: CATSDSRGRGETQYF. DNA of the CDR3: TGTGCCACCAGTGATTCCAGGGGGCGCGGGGAGACCCAGTACTTC.

This clone was counted at least ten times. The rearrangement joins TRBV2 to TRBJ2-1, with 11 positions matching TRBD2. CDR3 size: 14 residues. The ends lost 9 bases at V and 8 bases at J; junction bases unmatched: 9. The germline V gene has CDR1 SNHLY and CDR2 FYNNEI. The CDR3 region has the DNA TGTGCCAGAGGAGCAACTAGCGGGAGCCATGAGCAGTTCTTC. This gives the protein CARGATSGSHEQFF.

The rearrangement joins TRBV12-3 or TRBV12-4 to TRBJ1-5; possibly TRBD1 for D (6 bases). The CDR3 extends over 13 amino acids. Deletions cut 3 bases from V and 9 bases from J, with 12 bases between. As DNA, the CDR3 is TGTGCCAGCAGTTTTGGGGGGCAAGGGCCCCAGCATTTT. The encoded protein is CASSFGGQGPQHF.

This clone was observed once. The chain employs TRBV30 and TRBJ1-4; TRBD1 matches at 7 bases. The CDR3 consists of 15 residues. The V and J ends lost 2 bases and 8 bases, in that order; junction bases with no gene match: 11. The V gene's germline CDR1 is GTSNPN and CDR2 SVGIG (reference sequence). The CDR3 coding sequence is TGTGCCTGGAGTTCAAACAGGGGTAGGGAGGAAAAACTGTTTTTT. This gives the protein CAWSSNRGREEKLFF. Filled out from reference TRBV30 and TRBJ1-4, the complete variable domain reads SQTIHQWPATLVQPVGSPLSLECTVEGTSNPNLYWYRQAAGRGLQLLFYSVGIGQISSEVPQNLSASRPQDRQFILSSKKLLLSDSGFYLCAWSSNRGREEKLFFGSGTQLSVL.

V usage is TRBV20-1 and J usage is TRBJ1-4; no reliable D call. Trimming shortened V by 1 base and J by 11 bases, and 5 bases separated the two germline ends. The CDR3 totals 10 residues. The germline CDR1 and CDR2 sequences are DFQATT and SNEGSKA (reference sequence). The CDR3 region has the DNA TGCAGTGCTAGAGGACCCAAACTGTTTTTT. Translation gives CSARGPKLFF.

V gene TRBV3-1 (or the pseudogene TRBV3-2) combines with J gene TRBJ2-1, with D possibly matching TRBD2 (5 bases). The V end was cut by 1 base, the J end by 7 bases, with 23 bases between. Germline assignment: CDR1 LGHDT and CDR2 YNNKEL (reference sequence). This CDR3 has 18 residues. CDR3 amino acids: CASSQVVGRLQIWNEQFF. In DNA, the CDR3 is TGTGCCAGCAGCCAAGTAGTGGGAAGACTACAGATCTGGAATGAGCAGTTCTTC.

This chain joins TRBV18 and TRBJ2-7; D is ambiguous. Trimming took 3 bases from V and 7 from J, leaving 16 bases between them. The CDR3 consists of 14 residues. Germline-derived CDR1 and CDR2 are KGHSH and LQKENI. CDR3 sequence: CASSPLGVVLEQYF. The CDR3 DNA sequence: TGTGCCAGCTCACCCTTAGGAGTGGTCCTAGAGCAGTACTTC.

The rearrangement joins TRBV5-1 to TRBJ1-3; maybe TRBD1 (6 bases). This CDR3 region has 14 residues. Per the germline V gene, CDR1 is SGHRS and CDR2 is YFSETQ. The V gene lost 7 bases and the J gene lost 0 bases, with 11 bases spanning the gap. The CDR3 loop reads CASATGNSGNTIYF. For the CDR3, the DNA is TGCGCCAGCGCTACAGGGAACTCTGGAAACACCATATATTTT.

V is TRBV5-1 and J is TRBJ1-1, with no clear D. CDR3 size: 14 residues. V dropped 0 bases and J dropped 5 bases, with 11 bases sitting between them. Germline V lookup: CDR1 SGHRS, CDR2 YFSETQ. The CDR3 DNA sequence: TGCGCCAGCAGCTTGGCCAATGGGAGGACTGAAGCTTTCTTT. It is translated as CASSLANGRTEAFF.